Below are 6 T cell receptor beta chains sequenced from a single sample in a study of blood T cell repertoires in COVID-19. Clones were read by immunoSEQ multiplex PCR, and TCRdb kept only the in-frame ones, dropping some. The table lists about 170,000 clones, roughly nine tenths of them singletons, with around a quarter in the top ten. Sequenced: peripheral blood. The origin of the receptors is a man aged 55 to 70 with acute or convalescent COVID-19.

This clone was recorded a few times. The rearrangement links TRBV14 to TRBJ1-1, with TRBD1 matching 7 bases. CDR3 length equals 15 residues. V lost 4 bases to trimming and J lost 5 bases; unmatched junction nucleotides: 10. CDR1 is SGHDN and CDR2 is FVKESK in the germline V gene. The CDR3 DNA is TGTGCCAGCAGCCCCGCGAACAGGGGACTGACTGAAGCTTTCTTT. Amino acid sequence: CASSPANRGLTEAFF.

V gene TRBV7-9 combines with J gene TRBJ2-5, with 7 bases aligning to TRBD1. Germline V gene sequence: CDR1 SEHNR, CDR2 FQNEAQ (reference sequence). Germline trimming cut 5 bases from V and 4 bases from J; bases unmatched to any gene: 13. The CDR3 consists of 16 residues. CDR3 sequence reads: CASSPRQGAAVETQYF. Written as DNA, the CDR3 is TGTGCCAGCAGCCCCAGACAGGGAGCGGCCGTAGAGACCCAGTACTTC.

V is TRBV29-1 and J is TRBJ2-1; 8 bases are a match to TRBD2. Germline loops: CDR1 SQVTM, CDR2 ANQGSEA. The CDR3 runs 14 residues. The V segment lost 4 bases and the J segment 6 bases; nucleotides outside the gene matches: 8. Here the CDR3 reads CSVGGLAGPNEQFF. CDR3 DNA: TGCAGCGTTGGGGGCCTAGCGGGCCCCAATGAGCAGTTCTTC.

The chain carries TRBV29-1 and TRBJ1-2; possibly TRBD1 for D (5 bases). The CDR3 runs 12 residues. V was cut by 3 bases and J by 8 bases, with 13 bases left in between. The germline CDR1 and CDR2 sequences are SQVTM and ANQGSEA. The CDR3 spells CSVEFGQKGYTF. The CDR3 bases are TGCAGCGTTGAGTTTGGACAAAAGGGCTACACCTTC.

The rearrangement uses TRBV10-3 and TRBJ2-3; 10 positions match TRBD1. Germline V gene sequence: CDR1 ENHRY, CDR2 SYGVKD. The length of the CDR3 is 13 residues. V lost 4 bases, J lost 5 bases, and 0 bases stayed unmatched. The chain's CDR3 is CAISGTGGDTQYF. Here the CDR3 DNA reads TGTGCCATCAGTGGGACAGGGGGAGATACGCAGTATTTT.

This CDR3 is CSTRRGNEQFF. CDR3 DNA sequence: TGCAGCACAAGACGGGGAAATGAGCAGTTCTTC. J is TRBJ2-1 and V is TRBV29-1, with D possibly being TRBD2 (5 bases). Trimming took off 8 bases at V and 7 bases at J, with 12 bases between the two ends. The V gene's germline CDR1 is SQVTM and CDR2 ANQGSEA. This CDR3 region has 11 residues.